This TCR beta chain was found in a study of T cell responses to AZD1222 COVID-19 vaccine. Produced via immunoSEQ multiplex PCR; TCRdb's table is partial and in-frame only. The sample includes some 120,000 clones, about 90% seen only once; the top ten take about 4.3%. Germline V gene sequence: CDR1 LGHDT, CDR2 YNNKEL (reference sequence). This CDR3 contains 15 residues. J gave up 2 bases and V 0 bases, and 3 bases lay outside the gene matches. Study-wide points: Donors were mostly white British, more females; clonal diversity possibly underestimated. Without day 14 samples, only post-peak T cell repertoires were studied.

Comment on this clone: Antigen unknown.

This clonotype was obtained from an adult in good health. The V and J genes are TRBV3-1 (or the pseudogene TRBV3-2) and TRBJ2-7; 8 bases are a match to TRBD2. The sample here was peripheral blood, taken on day 0 of MenACWY control vaccination. The CDR3 here is CASSQDPGLAYEQYF. DNA for the CDR3: TGTGCCAGCAGCCAAGACCCGGGACTAGCCTACGAGCAGTACTTC.